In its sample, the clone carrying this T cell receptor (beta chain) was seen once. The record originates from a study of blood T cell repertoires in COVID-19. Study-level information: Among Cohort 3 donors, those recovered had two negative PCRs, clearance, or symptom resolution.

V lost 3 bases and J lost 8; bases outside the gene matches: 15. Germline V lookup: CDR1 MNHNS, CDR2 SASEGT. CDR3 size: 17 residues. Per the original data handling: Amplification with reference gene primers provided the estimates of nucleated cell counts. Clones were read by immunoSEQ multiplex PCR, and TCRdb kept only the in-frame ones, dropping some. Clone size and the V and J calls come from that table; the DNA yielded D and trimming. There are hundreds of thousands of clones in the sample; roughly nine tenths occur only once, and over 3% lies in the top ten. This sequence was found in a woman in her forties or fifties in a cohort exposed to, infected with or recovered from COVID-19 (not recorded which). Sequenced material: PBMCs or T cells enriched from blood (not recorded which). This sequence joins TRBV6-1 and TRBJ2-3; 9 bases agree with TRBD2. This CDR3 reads CASSEPVSGGLRGTQYF. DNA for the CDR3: TGTGCCAGCAGTGAGCCCGTCAGCGGGGGGCTTCGGGGTACGCAGTATTTT.